This T cell receptor beta chain was found in a study of radiation and T cells in renal cell carcinoma. This clone was detected only once. Sequencing was performed with immunoSEQ multiplex PCR; in TCRdb, only in-frame clones are kept and a portion is missing. Here the sample spans 95,000 to 150,000 clones, about 81% being singletons. Time point noted: blood 2 weeks post-SBRT. Treatment reported: 15 Gy SBRT to primary tumor, nephrectomy 4 weeks later. The source was blood, collected from a patient whose treatment included radiotherapy and nephrectomy. This TCR came from a man aged 45-65 years with renal cell carcinoma.

The chain's CDR3 is CASATGGSTNTQYF. The CDR3 DNA follows: TGTGCCAGCGCGACGGGAGGTTCTACGAATACGCAGTATTTT. V and J are TRBV5-4 and TRBJ2-3, with 7 positions matching TRBD2. This CDR3 contains 14 residues. CDR1 and CDR2 (germline): SGHNT, YYREEE (reference sequence). V was pared by 7 bases and J by 7 bases, with 12 bases of the junction left unmatched.